Below, 29 T cell receptor beta chains from the same sample are listed, as sequenced in a study of beta chain features in type 1 diabetes. General study results and limits: A moderate, significant TCRB CDR3 shortening appeared in type 1 diabetes across four CD4+ subsets.

Their antigens are not known. Expressed TCRB transcripts were sequenced, since all the RNA that had been isolated was reverse transcribed. TCRdb's table, derived via immunoSEQ multiplex PCR, lists solely in-frame clones and lacks some. This table holds 350,000 to 400,000 clones, around 12% found once. The sequencing input was naive CD4+ T cells from blood. Every receptor here comes from a woman aged 18-29 years with type 1 diabetes.

This sequence joins TRBV28 and TRBJ1-1, with TRBD1 matching over 9 bases. CDR1 is MDHEN and CDR2 is SYDVKM in the germline V gene. There are 15 residues in the CDR3. V lost 6 bases to trimming and J lost 2 bases; unmatched junction nucleotides: 7. In DNA form, the CDR3 reads TGTGCCAGCAGCCCCGCCACAGGGGGCAACACTGAAGCTTTCTTT. Amino acids: CASSPATGGNTEAFF. Full variable domain (rest looked up from reference TRBV28 and TRBJ1-1): DVKVTQSSRYLVKRTGEKVFLECVQDMDHENMFWYRQDPGLGLRLIYFSYDVKMKEKGDIPEGYSVSREKKERFSLILESASTNQTSMYLCASSPATGGNTEAFFGQGTRLTVV.

The chain is built from TRBV10-3 and TRBJ2-7; TRBD2 agrees at 8 bases. The length of the CDR3 is 14 residues. After removal of 3 bases from V and 0 bases from J, the junction contained 1 base not matched to a gene. Germline values: CDR1 ENHRY, CDR2 SYGVKD. Here the CDR3 reads CAISDGTSSYEQYF. CDR3 bases: TGTGCCATCAGTGACGGGACTAGCTCCTACGAGCAGTACTTC.

This chain uses TRBV13 with TRBJ1-6, with D perhaps TRBD1 (5 bases). The V gene lost 4 bases and the J gene lost 8 bases, with 15 bases spanning the gap. The CDR3 runs 15 residues. Germline CDR1 reads PRHDT; CDR2 reads FYEKMQ (reference sequence). The chain's CDR3 is CASSSGSREDSPLHF. The CDR3, as DNA: TGTGCCAGCAGCTCGGGAAGCAGGGAGGATTCACCCCTCCACTTT.

The chain recombines TRBV5-4 with TRBJ2-1, with D perhaps TRBD1 (6 bases). Germline V CDR1 and CDR2: SGHNT, YYREEE (reference sequence). The CDR3 contains 12 residues. V lost 2 bases and J lost 10, with 10 bases in between. CDR3 amino acids: CASSLSQGEQFF. CDR3 nucleotides: TGTGCCAGCAGCTTATCACAGGGCGAGCAGTTCTTC.

The V call is TRBV28, the J call TRBJ1-4, with 7 bases fitting TRBD1. Unmatched junction bases numbered 5, after V lost 3 bases and J lost 4 bases. The CDR3 length is 15 residues. CDR1 is MDHEN, CDR2 SYDVKM, per germline. The CDR3 sequence: CASSFLDRDNEKLFF. In DNA form, the CDR3 reads TGTGCCAGCAGTTTCCTTGACAGGGATAATGAAAAACTGTTTTTT.

This clone was counted between two and nine times. The chain recombines TRBV28 with TRBJ2-6; D is uncertain. V lost 4 bases, J lost 3 bases, and 10 bases lay in between. The germline V gene encodes CDR1 MDHEN and CDR2 SYDVKM. This CDR3 region has 15 residues. CDR3 in amino acids: CASSSGALGANVLTF. CDR3 nucleotides: TGTGCCAGCAGTTCGGGTGCGCTTGGGGCCAACGTCCTGACTTTC.

The chain recombines TRBV5-1 with TRBJ2-7; unclear D gene. From germline, CDR1 is SGHRS and CDR2 YFSETQ. The CDR3 is 15 residues long. V shed 1 base and J shed 3 bases, with 14 bases lying between them. CDR3 in amino acids: CASSLSMGLYYEQYF. The CDR3 DNA is TGCGCCAGCAGCTTGAGTATGGGCCTATACTACGAGCAGTACTTC. The complete variable domain, with remaining parts taken from reference TRBV5-1 and TRBJ2-7, reads KAGVTQTPRYLIKTRGQQVTLSCSPISGHRSVSWYQQTPGQGLQFLFEYFSETQRNKGNFPGRFSGRQFSNSRSEMNVSTLELGDSALYLCASSLSMGLYYEQYFGPGTRLTVT.

This chain uses TRBV5-4 with TRBJ2-3; 12 bases match TRBD2. From germline, CDR1 is SGHNT and CDR2 YYREEE (reference sequence). CDR3 size: 16 residues. V lost 2 bases, J lost 4 bases, and 5 bases stayed unmatched. The CDR3 protein is CASSFRLAGAADTQYF. For the CDR3, the DNA is TGTGCCAGCAGCTTCCGACTAGCGGGGGCTGCAGATACGCAGTATTTT.

This clone was seen a few times. The chain employs TRBV18 and TRBJ1-2; the match to TRBD1 covers 8 bases. The J segment lost 3 bases and the V segment lost 10 bases, leaving 10 bases of the junction unmatched. The germline CDR1 and CDR2 sequences are KGHSH and LQKENI. This CDR3 is built from 14 residues. DNA for the CDR3: TGTGCCACCACGGCGGGGACAGGAGACTATGGCTACACCTTC. Its translation: CATTAGTGDYGYTF.

The chain combines TRBV30 with TRBJ1-1; D gene unclear. The ends were cut back, 3 bases at V and 1 base at J, with 12 bases in the middle. Germline V gene sequence: CDR1 GTSNPN, CDR2 SVGIG (reference sequence). This CDR3 is 14 amino acids long. This CDR3 reads CAWSGYGGNTEAFF. CDR3 coding DNA: TGTGCCTGGAGCGGTTATGGTGGGAACACTGAAGCTTTCTTT.

This clone has a handful of counts. The V gene is TRBV5-6, the J gene TRBJ2-7; 12 nucleotides align to TRBD2. The CDR3 runs 15 residues. With 4 bases clipped from V and 1 base from J, the junction kept 3 bases outside the gene matches. Germline V gene lookup returns CDR1 SGHDT and CDR2 YYEEEE. The CDR3 is CASSAGLAGSYEQYF. The CDR3 bases are TGTGCCAGCAGCGCAGGACTAGCGGGATCCTACGAGCAGTACTTC.

The rearrangement uses TRBV28 and TRBJ2-7; TRBD1 matches 8 bases. V lost 6 bases to trimming and J lost 4 bases; unmatched junction nucleotides: 8. The CDR3 runs 14 residues. CDR1 MDHEN and CDR2 SYDVKM come from the germline V gene. CDR3 in DNA: TGTGCCAGCAGGACAGGGGTAGTCTGGTACGAGCAGTACTTC. Its protein product is CASRTGVVWYEQYF.

The V call is TRBV11-1, the J call TRBJ2-7; tentative D call: TRBD1 (6 bases). CDR1 and CDR2 (germline): SGHAT, FQDESV (reference sequence). This CDR3 has 14 residues. V was shortened by 5 bases and J by 1 base, with 12 bases between the two germline ends. The CDR3 is CASSPPDRSYEQYF. In DNA form, the CDR3 reads TGTGCCAGCAGCCCCCCCGACAGGTCCTACGAGCAGTACTTC.

This clone occurred a few times. This chain joins TRBV2 and TRBJ1-1, with D perhaps matching TRBD1 (5 bases). The CDR3 has 15 residues. V was pared by 4 bases and J by 2 bases, with 14 bases between. Germline V gene sequence: CDR1 SNHLY, CDR2 FYNNEI. As DNA, the CDR3 is TGTGCCAGCAGTGTAGGGCGCGGGGGAAACACTGAAGCTTTCTTT. Its translation is CASSVGRGGNTEAFF.

The chain has TRBV28 and TRBJ2-7; D possibly corresponds to TRBD2 (6 bases). The CDR3 has 13 residues. Germline-derived CDR1 and CDR2 are MDHEN and SYDVKM. The V end lost 6 bases, the J end lost 2 bases, and 11 bases lay between the germline ends. The DNA of the CDR3 is TGTGCCAGCAGCCCACCGGGAGCCTACGAGCAGTACTTC. Amino acid sequence: CASSPPGAYEQYF.

This clone turned up a few times. V gene TRBV9 combines with J gene TRBJ2-7; TRBD2 agrees at 10 bases. The V gene end was trimmed by 0 bases and the J gene end by 5 bases; junction bases not matched to a gene: 8. CDR1 and CDR2 from the germline V gene are SGDLS and YYNGEE. There are 16 residues in the CDR3. The CDR3 is CASSVEGPSGSHEQYF. CDR3 DNA: TGTGCCAGCAGCGTAGAGGGCCCTAGCGGGAGCCACGAGCAGTACTTC.

This clone has just a few counts. This rearrangement joins TRBV6-5 to TRBJ2-7; TRBD2 matches at 7 bases. Germline V CDR1 and CDR2: MNHEY, SVGAGI. With 7 bases clipped from V and 8 bases from J, the junction kept 17 bases outside the gene matches. The CDR3 contains 15 residues. DNA for the CDR3: TGTGCCAGCACCCCACGGGAGGAACGGCTCGATCAGCAGTACTTC. Translated: CASTPREERLDQQYF.

This clone turned up a few times. This sequence joins TRBV11-2 and TRBJ2-1, with 9 bases matching TRBD2. CDR1 is SGHAT, CDR2 FQNNGV, per germline. The CDR3 contains 17 residues. V trimming: 1 base; J trimming: 6 bases; junction bases outside the gene matches: 10. In DNA, the CDR3 is TGTGCCAGCAGCTTAGGGTTTGGGACTAGCTTTGCCAATGAGCAGTTCTTC. This gives the protein CASSLGFGTSFANEQFF.

This clone was counted only a few times. The V and J genes are TRBV5-1 and TRBJ2-1, with 8 nucleotides matching TRBD2. V lost 0 bases and J lost 9; bases outside the gene matches: 11. This CDR3 is 16 amino acids long. The germline V gene encodes CDR1 SGHRS and CDR2 YFSETQ. The CDR3: CASSLGGTRSLSEQFF. CDR3 DNA sequence: TGCGCCAGCAGCTTGGGGGGGACTAGATCTTTGAGTGAGCAGTTCTTC.

This clone was picked up a small number of times. This rearrangement joins TRBV30 to TRBJ2-2; maybe TRBD2 (5 bases). The germline V and J ends were trimmed by 0 bases and 11 bases, with 13 bases remaining between them. From germline, CDR1 is GTSNPN and CDR2 SVGIG (reference sequence). The CDR3 runs 13 residues. The CDR3, as DNA: TGTGCCTGGAGTGTATCGGGTGCGGGCGAGCTGTTTTTT. Its protein product is CAWSVSGAGELFF.

The chain employs TRBV29-1 and TRBJ1-4; no clear D. Germline V gives CDR1 SQVTM, CDR2 ANQGSEA. The CDR3 has 13 amino acids. Deletions cut 5 bases from V and 1 base from J, with 8 bases between. The CDR3 DNA follows: TGCAGCGTTCAACAGAGAACTAATGAAAAACTGTTTTTT. Protein product: CSVQQRTNEKLFF.

The table lists this clone with a few counts. The V call is TRBV7-2, the J call TRBJ2-7; D gene uncertain. Germline values: CDR1 SGHTA, CDR2 FQGNSA. The CDR3 has 14 residues. V lost 4 bases and J 5 bases, leaving 15 bases between the germline ends. The CDR3 protein is CASSSYPGVDEQYF. CDR3 bases: TGTGCCAGCAGCTCCTACCCCGGTGTGGACGAGCAGTACTTC. Filled out from reference TRBV7-2 and TRBJ2-7, the complete variable domain reads GAGVSQSPSNKVTEKGKDVELRCDPISGHTALYWYRQSLGQGLEFLIYFQGNSAPDKSGLPSDRFSAERTGGSVSTLTIQRTQQEDSAVYLCASSSYPGVDEQYFGPGTRLTVT.

This clone was seen more than once but under ten times. This rearrangement joins TRBV5-1 to TRBJ1-2, with 7 bases that match TRBD1. The V gene end was trimmed by 2 bases and the J gene end by 6 bases; junction bases not matched to a gene: 7. The CDR3 consists of 14 residues. Germline V gene sequence: CDR1 SGHRS, CDR2 YFSETQ. The chain's CDR3 is CASSLGQAVDGYTF. The CDR3 DNA reads TGCGCCAGCAGCTTAGGACAGGCCGTAGATGGCTACACCTTC.

The chain recombines TRBV28 with TRBJ2-7; D gene unclear. Germline CDR1 MDHEN, CDR2 SYDVKM. The CDR3 has 11 residues. Trimming shortened V by 4 bases and J by 3 bases, and 4 bases separated the two germline ends. In DNA, the CDR3 is TGTGCCAGCAGTTCCCACTACGAGCAGTACTTC. Translation gives CASSSHYEQYF.

V and J are TRBV29-1 and TRBJ1-1; D is unclear. Germline V gives CDR1 SQVTM, CDR2 ANQGSEA. The germline V and J ends were trimmed by 7 bases and 3 bases, with 18 bases remaining between them. The CDR3 is 14 residues long. CDR3 bases: TGCAGCGGTAGACTGAGGTTGGTCGACACTGAAGCTTTCTTT. Translated, it gives CSGRLRLVDTEAFF. Full variable domain (missing parts from reference TRBV29-1 and TRBJ1-1): SAVISQKPSRDICQRGTSLTIQCQVDSQVTMMFWYRQQPGQSLTLIATANQGSEATYESGFVIDKFPISRPNLTFSTLTVSNMSPEDSSIYLCSGRLRLVDTEAFFGQGTRLTVV.

The genes are TRBV19 and TRBJ2-1, with a possible D match to TRBD2 (5 bases). Trimming cost V 1 base and J 8 bases, with 9 bases left between them. The CDR3 has 13 amino acids. Germline V gives CDR1 LNHDA, CDR2 SQIVND (reference sequence). As DNA, the CDR3 is TGTGCCAGTAGTATAGGAAAGAGGGATGAGCAGTTCTTC. It is translated as CASSIGKRDEQFF.

The V gene is TRBV5-1, the J gene TRBJ1-1; 9 bases map to TRBD1. CDR3 length equals 16 residues. V lost 4 bases, J lost 4 bases, and 11 bases stayed unmatched. Germline V gene data show CDR1 as SGHRS and CDR2 as YFSETQ. DNA for the CDR3: TGCGCCAGCAGCAGGGCGGAACAGGGGGCCGGCACTGAAGCTTTCTTT. Amino acid sequence: CASSRAEQGAGTEAFF. The entire variable domain, with the rest obtained from reference TRBV5-1 and TRBJ1-1, is as follows: KAGVTQTPRYLIKTRGQQVTLSCSPISGHRSVSWYQQTPGQGLQFLFEYFSETQRNKGNFPGRFSGRQFSNSRSEMNVSTLELGDSALYLCASSRAEQGAGTEAFFGQGTRLTVV.

The V call is TRBV9, the J call TRBJ2-1; 7 bases are shared with TRBD2. There are 16 residues in the CDR3. Losses at the gene ends were 4 bases for V and 8 bases for J; bases not matched to a gene: 15. CDR1 and CDR2 from the germline V gene are SGDLS and YYNGEE. Written as DNA, the CDR3 is TGTGCCAGCAGCACCTGGGGGGGAATCGCTTTAGATGAGCAGTTCTTC. Translating it yields CASSTWGGIALDEQFF.

This clone has more than one count but fewer than ten. The chain carries TRBV29-1 and TRBJ1-4; tentatively, D is TRBD1 (5 bases). Trimming left V 5 bases short and J 7 bases short, with 14 bases between. Germline-derived CDR1 and CDR2 are SQVTM and ANQGSEA. This CDR3 comprises 13 residues. The CDR3 DNA follows: TGCAGCGTTAGTCAGGGCAGAGGTGAAAAACTGTTTTTT. Residues: CSVSQGRGEKLFF.